The next 32 T cell receptor beta chains were all read from a single sample in a study of cytomegalovirus exposure and HLA in healthy donors. The PCR ran on 60 Vbeta and 13 Jbeta primers. Measured with immunoSEQ multiplex PCR; TCRdb has only the in-frame clones, and not every one. The profile shows roughly 110,000 clones, roughly 80% of them singletons. Sequenced material: PBMCs. Receptors originate from a man younger than 40 in good health and CMV-seronegative.

The chain has TRBV11-2 and TRBJ2-7; D is unclear. The CDR3 runs to 14 residues. Looked up from germline, CDR1 is SGHAT and CDR2 is FQNNGV. Between the trimmed V and J ends, which lost 5 bases and 5 bases, there was a span of 16 bases. The CDR3 loop is CASSETLLGNEQYF. CDR3 coding DNA: TGTGCCAGCAGCGAAACACTACTTGGCAACGAGCAGTACTTC.

The chain recombines TRBV15 with TRBJ1-4; D perhaps matches TRBD1 (5 bases). The germline V gene encodes CDR1 LNHNV and CDR2 YYDKDF (reference sequence). This CDR3 is 12 amino acids long. The V and J ends lost 8 bases and 10 bases respectively, with 14 bases between them. In DNA form, the CDR3 reads TGTGCCACCCGGAGGGGTAGCGGAAAACTGTTTTTT. Protein product: CATRRGSGKLFF.

The chain joins TRBV7-2 to TRBJ2-1, with D unresolved. The germline V and J ends were trimmed by 8 bases and 6 bases, with 5 bases remaining between them. The germline V gene encodes CDR1 SGHTA and CDR2 FQGNSA. CDR3 size: 10 residues. This CDR3 reads CASHTNEQFF. The CDR3 DNA reads as TGTGCCAGCCACACCAATGAGCAGTTCTTC.

This chain joins TRBV29-1 and TRBJ2-5, with a possible D match to TRBD2 (6 bases). Gene TRBJ2-7 matches the end of the DNA better, so the J call may be wrong. Germline CDR1 is SQVTM and CDR2 is ANQGSEA. The CDR3 covers 17 residues. The CDR3 DNA sequence: TGCAGCGTTGGCGGGGCGGGGTTGGTCTCGAGCTCCTACGAGCAGTACTTC. This encodes CSVGGAGLVSSSYEQYF.

The chain employs TRBV30 and TRBJ2-1; no firm D call. CDR1 is GTSNPN and CDR2 is SVGIG in the germline V gene (reference sequence). The V and J ends lost 0 bases and 3 bases respectively, with 6 bases between them. This CDR3 has 13 residues. DNA for the CDR3: TGTGCCTGGAGTGTCGACAACTACAATGAGCAGTTCTTC. Its translation is CAWSVDNYNEQFF.

The V call is TRBV13, the J call TRBJ2-3, with 10 bases identical to TRBD2. There are 15 residues in the CDR3. The ends lost 6 bases at V and 5 bases at J; junction bases unmatched: 8. Germline-derived CDR1 and CDR2 are PRHDT and FYEKMQ (reference sequence). CDR3 nucleotides: TGTGCCAGCAGAATCATAGCGGGAGGTAGAGATACGCAGTATTTT. It is translated as CASRIIAGGRDTQYF.

The sample holds one count of this clone. The rearrangement links TRBV19 to TRBJ2-7; TRBD2 might be the D (6 bases). The germline gives CDR1 LNHDA, CDR2 SQIVND (reference sequence). CDR3 length: 12 residues. V was cut by 6 bases and J by 5 bases, with 11 bases left in between. CDR3 sequence reads: CASRAGIHEQYF. CDR3 DNA sequence: TGTGCCAGTAGGGCGGGGATCCACGAGCAGTACTTC.

V is TRBV4-1 and J is TRBJ2-1; TRBD1 aligns across 8 bases. The germline gives CDR1 MGHRA, CDR2 YSYEKL. With V trimmed by 0 bases and J by 7 bases, 5 bases remained unmatched. There are 15 residues in the CDR3. CDR3 in amino acids: CASSQEGRGLNEQFF. The CDR3 DNA reads TGCGCCAGCAGCCAAGAGGGCAGGGGGCTGAATGAGCAGTTCTTC.

This clone is a singleton in its sample. The chain uses TRBV9 and TRBJ2-1; TRBD2 might be the D (6 bases). Trimming left V 0 bases short and J 4 bases short, with 11 bases between. Germline V gives CDR1 SGDLS, CDR2 YYNGEE. The CDR3 is made up of 15 amino acids. CDR3 in DNA: TGTGCCAGCAGCGTAGGCGGGGCGGAATACAATGAGCAGTTCTTC. Protein sequence: CASSVGGAEYNEQFF.

CDR3 residues: CASSSGLAGVMTDTQYF. The CDR3 nucleotides are TGTGCCAGCAGCTCGGGACTAGCGGGAGTCATGACAGATACGCAGTATTTT. The chain combines TRBV7-9 with TRBJ2-3; 14 bases fit TRBD2. The CDR3 covers 17 residues. The J segment lost 3 bases and the V segment lost 4 bases, leaving 6 bases of the junction unmatched. Germline V lookup: CDR1 SEHNR, CDR2 FQNEAQ (reference sequence).

J is TRBJ1-4 and V is TRBV29-1; 7 bases fit TRBD1. The germline V gene has CDR1 SQVTM and CDR2 ANQGSEA. This CDR3 is 13 amino acids long. V lost 6 bases to trimming and J lost 5 bases; unmatched junction nucleotides: 6. CDR3 residues: CSVGTAANEKLFF. The CDR3 region has the DNA TGCAGCGTCGGGACAGCAGCGAATGAAAAACTGTTTTTT.

For the CDR3, the DNA is TGTGCCATCAGTGAGCAGCTAGCGGGAGCCAATGAGCAGTTCTTC. Its translation: CAISEQLAGANEQFF. V and J are TRBV10-3 and TRBJ2-1, with 10 bases identical to TRBD2. The CDR3 is 15 amino acids. J lost 6 bases, V lost 2 bases, and 4 bases had no gene match. Germline CDR1 ENHRY, CDR2 SYGVKD.

This chain connects TRBV11-2 to TRBJ1-1; TRBD1 matches at 7 bases. This CDR3 contains 16 residues. Germline V gives CDR1 SGHAT, CDR2 FQNNGV. J gave up 5 bases and V 4 bases, and 13 bases lay outside the gene matches. The CDR3 bases are TGTGCCAGCAGCTCACTCCCCAGGGGGAGGAGGACTGAAGCTTTCTTT. This codes for CASSSLPRGRRTEAFF.

V gene TRBV30 combines with J gene TRBJ2-5; D is possibly TRBD2 (5 bases). The closer fit of TRBJ2-7 to the DNA end suggests the J call may be wrong. Looked up from germline, CDR1 is GTSNPN and CDR2 is SVGIG (reference sequence). CDR3 size: 11 residues. The DNA of the CDR3 is TGTGCCCGCGCGGGCGGAGACGAGCAGTACTTC. Its protein product is CARAGGDEQYF.

The chain is built from TRBV19 and TRBJ2-3, with 7 bases fitting TRBD1. This CDR3 comprises 14 residues. The V gene's germline CDR1 is LNHDA and CDR2 SQIVND (reference sequence). V shed 6 bases and J 2 bases; nucleotides not matched to a gene: 5. The CDR3 loop is CASSRGQYTDTQYF. As DNA, the CDR3 is TGTGCCAGTAGCAGGGGACAGTACACAGATACGCAGTATTTT.

This clone is a singleton in its sample. V gene TRBV9 combines with J gene TRBJ2-2, with 12 positions matching TRBD1. The germline V gene has CDR1 SGDLS and CDR2 YYNGEE. There are 13 residues in the CDR3. The J segment lost 9 bases and the V segment lost 4 bases, leaving 1 base of the junction unmatched. The CDR3 bases are TGTGCCAGCAGCCGGGACAGGGGGCGGGAGCTGTTTTTT. This codes for CASSRDRGRELFF.

The chain combines TRBV5-6 with TRBJ2-7; D uncertain. Germline CDR1 reads SGHDT; CDR2 reads YYEEEE. CDR3 length: 14 amino acids. V dropped 0 bases and J dropped 2 bases, with 9 bases sitting between them. CDR3 in amino acids: CASSLAPVPYEQYF. The CDR3 bases are TGTGCCAGCAGCTTGGCCCCAGTTCCCTACGAGCAGTACTTC. The entire variable domain, with the rest obtained from reference TRBV5-6 and TRBJ2-7, is as follows: DAGVTQSPTHLIKTRGQQVTLRCSPKSGHDTVSWYQQALGQGPQFIFQYYEEEERQRGNFPDRFSGHQFPNYSSELNVNALLLGDSALYLCASSLAPVPYEQYFGPGTRLTVT.

The V call is TRBV6-1, the J call TRBJ2-5; D possibly corresponds to TRBD1 (6 bases). Trimming stripped 2 bases from V and 1 base from J, with 11 bases between. Germline V CDR1 and CDR2: MNHNS, SASEGT. There are 15 residues in the CDR3. This chain's CDR3 is CASSESIGGQETQYF. The CDR3 DNA follows: TGTGCCAGCAGTGAATCGATAGGGGGCCAAGAGACCCAGTACTTC.

This clone was detected once. The chain couples TRBV5-8 to TRBJ2-1; 14 nucleotides match TRBD2. The CDR3 is 15 amino acids. The V and J ends lost 4 bases and 8 bases, in that order; junction bases with no gene match: 5. Germline-derived CDR1 and CDR2 are SGHTS and YDEGEE. CDR3 nucleotide sequence: TGTGCCAGCAGCCAAGGGACTAGCGGGAGCGATGAGCAGTTCTTC. Translating gives CASSQGTSGSDEQFF.

The rearrangement uses TRBV4-1 and TRBJ1-1, with D possibly being TRBD1 (5 bases). Germline V gene lookup returns CDR1 MGHRA and CDR2 YSYEKL. The CDR3 extends over 15 amino acids. V dropped 0 bases and J dropped 1 base, with 9 bases sitting between them. As DNA, the CDR3 is TGCGCCAGCAGCCAAGATTCTAGGGGGAACACTGAAGCTTTCTTT. This sequence encodes CASSQDSRGNTEAFF.

This clone appeared a single time. The V and J genes are TRBV4-2 and TRBJ2-1; 11 bases line up with TRBD2. Germline trimming cut 3 bases from V and 13 bases from J; bases unmatched to any gene: 14. This CDR3 is built from 16 residues. Germline loops: CDR1 LGHNA, CDR2 YNFKEQ. In nucleotides, the CDR3 is TGTGCCAGCAGCCATTCCTATCTGCTAGCGGGAGGAGTTCAGTTCTTC. This sequence encodes CASSHSYLLAGGVQFF.

The rearrangement uses TRBV18 and TRBJ1-1; 9 nucleotides align to TRBD1. Germline V lookup: CDR1 KGHSH, CDR2 LQKENI. Trimming took 0 bases from V and 1 from J; bases not matched to a gene: 6. The length of the CDR3 is 17 residues. The CDR3 region is CASSPPDRGWKNTEAFF. The CDR3 coding sequence is TGTGCCAGCTCACCACCCGACAGGGGGTGGAAGAACACTGAAGCTTTCTTT.

The rearrangement uses TRBV7-9 and TRBJ1-1; D call uncertain. Trimming shortened V by 7 bases and J by 1 base, and 10 bases separated the two germline ends. CDR1 SEHNR and CDR2 FQNEAQ come from the germline V gene (reference sequence). CDR3 length equals 13 residues. CDR3 coding DNA: TGTGCCAGCAACTCCGCAGGGAACACTGAAGCTTTCTTT. It translates to CASNSAGNTEAFF.

The J gene is TRBJ1-5, the V gene TRBV4-1; 8 nucleotides align to TRBD1. Germline V CDR1 and CDR2: MGHRA, YSYEKL. Trimming took 4 bases from V and 4 from J; bases not matched to a gene: 3. The CDR3 contains 14 residues. Written as DNA, the CDR3 is TGCGCCAGCAGCCCACGACAGGGGAATCAGCCCCAGCATTTT. Translation: CASSPRQGNQPQHF.

The rearrangement links TRBV7-8 to TRBJ2-7, with D uncertain. This CDR3 region has 15 residues. Trimming left V 2 bases short and J 4 bases short, with 15 bases between. CDR1 is SGHVS and CDR2 is FQNEAQ in the germline V gene. The DNA of the CDR3 is TGTGCCAGCAGCTTAAAAGTGGAGTACCCATACGAGCAGTACTTC. The encoded protein is CASSLKVEYPYEQYF.

The CDR3 region has the DNA TGTGCCAGCAGCCCCAGTGTGGGGCTCCACTATGGCTACACCTTC. Protein sequence: CASSPSVGLHYGYTF. The chain employs TRBV11-2 and TRBJ1-2, with D possibly being TRBD1 (5 bases). Germline CDR1 reads SGHAT; CDR2 reads FQNNGV. This CDR3 contains 15 residues. Trimming took off 5 bases at V and 3 bases at J, with 16 bases between the two ends.

This clone occurred a few times. The rearrangement joins TRBV6-1 to TRBJ1-1; no reliable D call. This CDR3 is built from 13 residues. Per the germline V gene, CDR1 is MNHNS and CDR2 is SASEGT. Trimming stripped 5 bases from V and 1 base from J, with 8 bases between. The DNA of the CDR3 is TGTGCCAGCAGTCTAGAGGGGAACACTGAAGCTTTCTTT. It specifies CASSLEGNTEAFF.

The genes are TRBV6-4 and TRBJ2-1, with D possibly being TRBD2 (5 bases). The CDR3 contains 14 residues. Per the germline V gene, CDR1 is MRHNA and CDR2 is SNTAGT. Trimming took 5 bases from V and 7 from J, leaving 15 bases between them. The CDR3: CASSLDSESNEQFF. Here the CDR3 DNA reads TGTGCCAGCAGTTTAGATAGCGAGTCGAATGAGCAGTTCTTC.

V gene TRBV19 combines with J gene TRBJ2-5; no firm D call. The CDR3 consists of 13 residues. The germline V gene has CDR1 LNHDA and CDR2 SQIVND (reference sequence). V dropped 4 bases and J dropped 1 base, with 7 bases sitting between them. For the CDR3, the DNA is TGTGCCAGTAGTACCCCATTCCAAGAGACCCAGTACTTC. Translation gives CASSTPFQETQYF.

The chain recombines TRBV18 with TRBJ2-7; 9 nucleotides align to TRBD1. CDR1 is KGHSH and CDR2 is LQKENI in the germline V gene. The CDR3 is made up of 14 amino acids. Trimming removed 4 bases from V and 3 bases from J; junction bases left unmatched: 4. In nucleotides, the CDR3 is TGTGCCAGCTCACTGTCGACAGGGGGCTACGAGCAGTACTTC. Translated, it gives CASSLSTGGYEQYF.

The CDR3 spells CASSQGGGRAHEQYF. CDR3 bases: TGCGCCAGCAGCCAAGGGGGCGGGAGGGCCCACGAGCAGTACTTC. The chain employs TRBV4-1 and TRBJ2-7; TRBD2 agrees at 9 bases. V lost 1 base and J lost 5; bases outside the gene matches: 6. Germline CDR1 is MGHRA and CDR2 is YSYEKL. The CDR3 length is 15 residues.

The J gene is TRBJ2-7, the V gene TRBV27; TRBD1 agrees at 8 bases. The J segment lost 6 bases and the V segment lost 5 bases, leaving 9 bases of the junction unmatched. CDR3 size: 14 residues. The germline gives CDR1 MNHEY, CDR2 SMNVEV (reference sequence). The CDR3 region is CASSHRDRFGEQYF. As DNA, the CDR3 is TGTGCCAGCAGTCACCGGGACAGGTTCGGCGAGCAGTACTTC.